This T cell receptor (beta chain) is drawn from a study of T cell responses to AZD1222 COVID-19 vaccine (dated by TCRdb to the early 2020s). Study-wide context: TCR sequencing covered 233 trial participants: 200 to 220 given two doses of AZD1222 and 26 given two doses of MenACWY control vaccine. Trial participants were enrolled by age into 18-55, 56-69 and 70-plus year subgroups, with roughly 160, 29 and 62 TCR-sequenced participants respectively.

A remark on this clone: Its target antigen remains unknown. No much larger clone exists at a distance of one base, and base qualities are not known.

General findings and caveats noted by the study authors: Because no day 14 peak-response samples were available, repertoires were characterized only after the peak T cell response. Participants were mostly white British and included more females than males, and it was suggested by the authors that clonal diversity may have been underestimated. Vaccine-associated CD4 TCRs spanned the whole spike protein, with dominant responses in regions 160-218 and 743-854. A significant rise in spike-specific TCR breadth and depth was observed after two AZD1222 doses relative to day 0 and relative to MenACWY recipients. Conclusions about previously exposed vaccinees are limited because only five to seven AZD1222 recipients were SARS-CoV-2 seropositive at baseline. The 56-69-year group was small, and its depth increase did not reach significance, likely because of low power. Epitopes outside the regions mutated in the B.1.351 and B.1.1.7 variants were reportedly recognized by nearly half of the unique spike-specific TCRs.

The CDR1 and CDR2 encoded by the germline V gene (reference sequence) are LNHDA and SQIVND. Trimming removed 6 bases from V and 8 bases from J, leaving 19 bases between the germline ends. Taken from cysteine to phenylalanine, the CDR3 has 14 residues. Kept here is only the CDR3 DNA, which spans 42 bases and is read in frame from base 1. Explained via the paper, the time point label denotes: about 28 days (+/-7) after the second vaccine dose. In the paper's terms, the treatment or condition label means: meningococcal conjugate vaccine given as trial control. Samples from vaccinated people were obtained from the UK trials COV001 and COV002, which included a single-blind randomized controlled phase 2/3 trial of AZD1222 (ChAdOx1 nCoV-19) in healthy adults. For TCRbeta chain sequencing, PBMC samples from trial participants were taken at day 0 and at day 28 after the second dose. The CDR3 regions of human TCRbeta chains were analyzed by immunosequencing. The source study handled its data this way. TCRs in the repertoires were compared against a reference library of SARS-CoV-2-specific TCRs that had been generated with the MIRA antigen-specificity platform. Breadth was defined as the fraction of unique TCRs that were SARS-CoV-2-associated, and depth was defined as the fraction of total T cells that were SARS-CoV-2-associated. Using the MIRA data, each spike-specific TCR was assigned both to the spike region to which the TCR was reactive and to a CD4 or CD8 class. Log10-transformed breadth and depth values were compared by one-way ANOVA with Sidak's multiple comparisons tests. Drawn from immuneACCESS, this table holds only the in-frame rearrangements with V and J called that TCRdb kept. Clones are partly lost; checked studies trace under half to an unresolved V gene and leave the rest unexplained. That table gives V, J and clone size, and the DNA gave D and trimming. The sample records 140,000 to 150,000 clones, 91% of which are singletons. Together, the top ten hold 7% to 9% of the sample.

Sequenced here: peripheral blood, sampled 28 days after the second dose of the MenACWY control vaccine. The chain is made from TRBV19 and TRBJ1-1; a tentative D match to TRBD1 spans 5 bases. This clonotype originated in an adult who received the MenACWY meningococcal vaccine as a control. The CDR3 sequence is CASSKTVWGKEAFF. The DNA is TGTGCCAGTAGCAAGACAGTGTGGGGGAAGGAAGCTTTCTTT. Extended through the reference TRBV19 and TRBJ1-1 proteins, this CDR3 yields the full variable domain: DGGITQSPKYLFRKEGQNVTLSCEQNLNHDAMYWYRQDPGQGLRLIYYSQIVNDFQKGDIAEGYSVSREKKESFPLTVTSAQKNPTAFYLCASSKTVWGKEAFFGQGTRLTVV.